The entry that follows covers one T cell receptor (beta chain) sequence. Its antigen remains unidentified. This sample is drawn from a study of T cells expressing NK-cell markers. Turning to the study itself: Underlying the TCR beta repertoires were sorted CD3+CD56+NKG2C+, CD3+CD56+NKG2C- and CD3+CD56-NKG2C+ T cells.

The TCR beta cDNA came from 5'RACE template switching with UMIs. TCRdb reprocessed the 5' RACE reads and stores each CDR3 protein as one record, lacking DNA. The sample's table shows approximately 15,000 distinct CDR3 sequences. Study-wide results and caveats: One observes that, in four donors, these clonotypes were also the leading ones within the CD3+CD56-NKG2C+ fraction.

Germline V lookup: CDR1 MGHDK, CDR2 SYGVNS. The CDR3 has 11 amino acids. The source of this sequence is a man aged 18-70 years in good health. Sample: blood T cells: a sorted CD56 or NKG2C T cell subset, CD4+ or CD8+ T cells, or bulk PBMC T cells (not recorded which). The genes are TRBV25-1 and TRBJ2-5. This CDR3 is CASQMEETQYF.